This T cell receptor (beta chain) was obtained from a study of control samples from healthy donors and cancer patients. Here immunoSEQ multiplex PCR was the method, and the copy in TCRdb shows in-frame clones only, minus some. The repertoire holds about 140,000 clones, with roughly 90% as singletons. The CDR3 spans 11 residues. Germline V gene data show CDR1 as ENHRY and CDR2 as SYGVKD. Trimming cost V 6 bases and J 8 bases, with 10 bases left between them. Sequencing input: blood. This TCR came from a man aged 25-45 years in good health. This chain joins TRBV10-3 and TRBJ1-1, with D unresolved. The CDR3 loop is CAIRDDREAFF. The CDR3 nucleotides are TGTGCCATCAGAGACGATCGCGAAGCTTTCTTT.